The rows below give T cell receptor beta chains drawn from one sample of a study of T cell repertoires in cytomegalovirus infection. TCRdb called the reads again in MiXCR, with one record for every CDR3 protein. The sample carries about 490,000 distinct CDR3 sequences, around 10% recorded once. Sequencing was done on a sample of PBMCs. These receptors were taken from a human donor in good health (CMV status not recorded). Some clones in this sample may be carry-over from other donors' samples. Both conserved end residues are part of each CDR3. Each record gives: CDR3 DNA, CDR3 protein, clone size, D gene, V gene, J gene. D genes are given only for firm matches. Only some rows state a clone size, as once, few, many or a class for expanded clones.

TGTGCCAGCAGACCCCTCGGGACCCATAATTCACCCCTCCACTTT	CASRPLGTHNSPLHF	many	-	TRBV11-2	TRBJ1-6
TGTGCCAGCAGTCGAACTCAGCCGGGAGAGACCCAGTACTTC	CASSRTQPGETQYF	few	-	TRBV6-5	TRBJ2-5
TGTGCCAGCACTGGGCACCTTAGCCCATTTTATGGCTACACCTTC	CASTGHLSPFYGYTF	many	-	TRBV5-6	TRBJ1-2
TGTGCCAGCAGCCAAGATACCGTAACCTATGGCTACACCTTC	CASSQDTVTYGYTF	-	-	TRBV4-2	TRBJ1-2
TGTGCCAGCAGACCGGGACAGGGAAGCGTAAACCGCTACGAGCAGTACTTC	CASRPGQGSVNRYEQYF	many	TRBD1	TRBV6-1	TRBJ2-7
TGTGCCAGCAGCCAAGTGTTCCAGGGTACCGGCTACACCTTC	CASSQVFQGTGYTF	many	-	TRBV14	TRBJ1-2
TGCGCCAGCAGCCAAGATAGTGGGGGCGGCAATCAGCCCCAGCATTTT	CASSQDSGGGNQPQHF	-	-	TRBV4-1	TRBJ1-5
TGCAGCGTTTTCCTACAGGGGTATGGCTACACCTTC	CSVFLQGYGYTF	-	TRBD1	TRBV29-1	TRBJ1-2
TGCGCCAGCAGCTTGGTAAGCGGGACAGATGCCCCCAGGGGCTACACCTTC	CASSLVSGTDAPRGYTF	many	TRBD1	TRBV5-1	TRBJ1-2
TGTGCCAGCAGCTTAGACTCAGGGATTGGCGGCTACACCTTC	CASSLDSGIGGYTF	few	-	TRBV11-2	TRBJ1-2
TGTGCCAGCAGCTTCGTACAGGGGGAAGAAAAACTGTTTTTT	CASSFVQGEEKLFF	few	TRBD1	TRBV5-5	TRBJ1-4
TGTGCCAGCTCGTATGACAGGGGGACGAACACTGAAGCTTTCTTT	CASSYDRGTNTEAFF	many	TRBD1	TRBV18	TRBJ1-1
TGTGCCATCAGTGAGGAGGCGGCAGATAACTATGGCTACACCTTC	CAISEEAADNYGYTF	-	-	TRBV10-3	TRBJ1-2
TGTGCCAGCAGCTTGTCTCGGTACAGGGGTTCGACTGAAGCTTTCTTT	CASSLSRYRGSTEAFF	few	TRBD1	TRBV5-6	TRBJ1-1
TGTGCCAGCAGCTCCCTGACAGGGGCGGTCTCACCCCTCCACTTT	CASSSLTGAVSPLHF	many	TRBD1	TRBV11-2	TRBJ1-6
TGTGCCAGTAGTACCGGGGACAGGGTTCCGGGCGAGCAGTACTTC	CASSTGDRVPGEQYF	-	TRBD1	TRBV19	TRBJ2-7
TGTGCCAGCCGTCGTGTCGCCGGAGCGGAGACCCAGTACTTC	CASRRVAGAETQYF	many	-	TRBV7-2	TRBJ2-5
TGTGCCAGCAGCGAGAATTCACCCCTCCACTTT	CASSENSPLHF	many	-	TRBV12-3/TRBV12-4	TRBJ1-6
TGTGCCGCCCGTGAGGTGACAGGGAAAGATGAAAAACTGTTTTTT	CAAREVTGKDEKLFF	many	TRBD1	TRBV2	TRBJ1-4
TGCAGTGCTAGAAGGCTAGCGGAAGAGACCCAGTACTTC	CSARRLAEETQYF	-	TRBD2	TRBV20-1	TRBJ2-5
TGTGCCAGCAGTGATTGGGGTGGGCGGGGAGCGGCCTACAATGAGCAGTTCTTC	CASSDWGGRGAAYNEQFF	many	-	TRBV6-4	TRBJ2-1
TGTGCCTGGAGTCAGGGCCCGATCGTTGAAGCTTTCTTT	CAWSQGPIVEAFF	few	-	TRBV30	TRBJ1-1
TGTGCCATCAGAGCGGGACTGAACTCTGGAAACACCATATATTTT	CAIRAGLNSGNTIYF	-	-	TRBV10-3	TRBJ1-3
TGTGCCAGCAGTTCACCGGGAGAGGGGTTGTCGGTCTACCCCCAGAGGATGTCGGGGCAGTTCTTC	CASSSPGEGLSVYPQRMSGQFF	many	-	TRBV27	TRBJ2-1
TGTGCCAGCAGCTTAGAAGGGTCTAATGAAAAACTGTTTTTT	CASSLEGSNEKLFF	many	-	TRBV7-6	TRBJ1-4
TGTGCCAGCAGCTCACGGACCGATAGCAATCAGCCCCAGCATTTT	CASSSRTDSNQPQHF	many	-	TRBV7-2	TRBJ1-5
TGTGCCAGCAGCTTAGGATGGGACAGGGGCCCTCGGGGGCAGTACTTC	CASSLGWDRGPRGQYF	many	TRBD1	TRBV7-6	TRBJ2-7
TGTGCCAGCAGTCCTTGGGACGCCAGGGGGGACTACGAGCAGTACTTC	CASSPWDARGDYEQYF	few	-	TRBV13	TRBJ2-7
TGTGCCACCAGCAGGACCCCCGGGACAGGGGGCGATGTCCAGTTCTTC	CATSRTPGTGGDVQFF	few	TRBD1	TRBV15	TRBJ2-1
TGTGCCAGCAGTCGTACTCCGGGACTAGCTTCCGATGAGCAGTTCTTC	CASSRTPGLASDEQFF	once	TRBD2	TRBV6-5	TRBJ2-1
TGTGCCAGCAGCCAGGAGGTTGCTCCTAGCACAGATACGCAGTATTTT	CASSQEVAPSTDTQYF	many	-	TRBV6-2/TRBV6-3	TRBJ2-3
TGTGCCAGCAGCCAGACTAGCGGGGGGGCGCGGGAGACCCAGTACTTC	CASSQTSGGARETQYF	many	TRBD2	TRBV6-6	TRBJ2-5
TGTGCCAGCAGTTTAACCCGACAGGGCTACGAGCAGTACTTC	CASSLTRQGYEQYF	few	TRBD1	TRBV28	TRBJ2-7
TGTGCCAGCAGCCCTAGCGGGGGACTACAAGAGACCCAGTACTTC	CASSPSGGLQETQYF	many	TRBD2	TRBV7-3	TRBJ2-5
TGTGCCAGCAGCCCTAGCGGGGGCCGCCCTGAGGGTGAGCAGTTCTTC	CASSPSGGRPEGEQFF	many	TRBD2	TRBV2	TRBJ2-1
TGTGCCTGCAGGAACTATCGACAGGGGGAAGCTTTCTTT	CACRNYRQGEAFF	-	TRBD1	TRBV2	TRBJ1-1
TGTGCCAGCAGCCCCAAAGCAATTAACTATGGCTACACCTTC	CASSPKAINYGYTF	many	-	TRBV7-9	TRBJ1-2
TGTGCCAGCAACCCGAAGGCAGATGAGCAGTTCTTC	CASNPKADEQFF	many	-	TRBV2	TRBJ2-1
TGCAGTGGGGGTGGACACAGCGCTGGCTCCTACAATGAGCAGTTCTTC	CSGGGHSAGSYNEQFF	few	-	TRBV20-1	TRBJ2-1
TGCGCCAGCAGCTTGGCCAGAGGACAGGGCATGGGTTCACCCCTCCACTTT	CASSLARGQGMGSPLHF	many	TRBD1	TRBV5-1	TRBJ1-6
TGTGCCAGCAGCTTAGGTCGTGGCAACTTGAACACTGAAGCTTTCTTT	CASSLGRGNLNTEAFF	few	-	TRBV7-9	TRBJ1-1
TGCGCCAGCAGCGACACGGGGACAGTCACCTACGAGCAGTACTTC	CASSDTGTVTYEQYF	few	TRBD1	TRBV5-1	TRBJ2-7
TGTGCCGCTGACAGGGGGAATGCTTTCTTT	CAADRGNAFF	many	TRBD1	TRBV6-6	TRBJ1-1
TGTGCCAGCAGCCCAGGGGAACTATCCACCGGGGAGCTGTTTTTT	CASSPGELSTGELFF	many	-	TRBV7-8	TRBJ2-2
TGTGCCAGCAGCCAGGGTAGCGGGAACCCCCTCTACAATGAGCAGTTCTTC	CASSQGSGNPLYNEQFF	few	TRBD2	TRBV14	TRBJ2-1